These 9 T cell receptor beta chains came from one sample sequenced in a study of PD-1 blockade in classical Hodgkin lymphoma. Brentuximab vedotin exposure varied among the patients, all of whom had relapsed after autologous stem cell transplantation. Profiled with immunoSEQ multiplex PCR; TCRdb holds only in-frame clones, not every one. The data show 84,000 or so clones, around 90% seen once. The starting material was peripheral blood mononuclear cells (PBMCs), obtained before the second cycle of nivolumab. The receptors shown here come from a human donor with classical Hodgkin lymphoma.

This chain uses TRBV9 with TRBJ1-5, with 7 bases that match TRBD1. There are 14 residues in the CDR3. The V gene's germline CDR1 is SGDLS and CDR2 YYNGEE. V was pared by 3 bases and J by 7 bases, with 7 bases of the junction left unmatched. Here the CDR3 DNA reads TGTGCCAGCAGCGATACAGGGGTTTTCCAGCCCCAGCATTTT. Encoded protein: CASSDTGVFQPQHF.

The chain recombines TRBV6-5 with TRBJ2-3; D ambiguous. Trimming took off 6 bases at V and 2 bases at J, with 12 bases between the two ends. The CDR3 is made up of 14 amino acids. Germline-derived CDR1 and CDR2 are MNHEY and SVGAGI. The CDR3 DNA reads as TGTGCCAGCAGACCCGGACGGACCACAGATACGCAGTATTTT. Protein: CASRPGRTTDTQYF.

The genes are TRBV5-1 and TRBJ1-2; maybe TRBD1 (6 bases). The CDR3 has 16 amino acids. V was shortened by 0 bases and J by 7 bases, with 19 bases between the two germline ends. Germline CDR1 SGHRS, CDR2 YFSETQ. This CDR3 is CASSLGHRRGDSGYTF. The CDR3 DNA sequence: TGCGCCAGCAGCTTGGGTCATCGGAGGGGGGATAGTGGCTACACCTTC.

The genes are TRBV29-1 and TRBJ2-1; TRBD1 agrees at 9 bases. This CDR3 has 12 amino acids. The germline V gene has CDR1 SQVTM and CDR2 ANQGSEA. The junction had 4 bases not matched to a gene; V was cut back by 6 bases and J by 7 bases. The CDR3 is CSVDRGANEQFF. For the CDR3, the DNA is TGCAGCGTGGACAGGGGTGCGAATGAGCAGTTCTTC.

The chain carries TRBV28 and TRBJ2-7; no clear D gene. Germline V lookup: CDR1 MDHEN, CDR2 SYDVKM. The CDR3 has 13 residues. Trimming shortened V by 1 base and J by 2 bases, and 6 bases separated the two germline ends. DNA of the CDR3: TGTGCCAGCAGTTTATATGGAACCTACGAGCAGTACTTC. Translating it yields CASSLYGTYEQYF.

This chain connects TRBV9 to TRBJ2-1; TRBD1 is a possible D gene (6 bases). The CDR3 spans 17 residues. The V gene lost 0 bases and the J gene lost 7 bases, with 20 bases spanning the gap. The germline CDR1 and CDR2 sequences are SGDLS and YYNGEE. The CDR3 reads CASSVAGGPTGVNEQFF. For the CDR3, the DNA is TGTGCCAGCAGCGTAGCCGGTGGTCCGACAGGTGTTAATGAGCAGTTCTTC.

The rearrangement links TRBV29-1 to TRBJ2-3; 13 nucleotides align to TRBD2. This CDR3 has 18 amino acids. Germline CDR1 and CDR2: SQVTM and ANQGSEA. The V and J ends lost 4 bases and 2 bases, in that order; junction bases with no gene match: 12. CDR3 sequence reads: CSVVGLAGVTWATDTQYF. In nucleotides, the CDR3 is TGCAGCGTTGTAGGACTAGCGGGAGTCACGTGGGCCACAGATACGCAGTATTTT.

V is TRBV20-1 and J is TRBJ2-3; the D is unclear. This CDR3 contains 10 residues. Germline V lookup: CDR1 DFQATT, CDR2 SNEGSKA (reference sequence). CDR3 residues: CSPGLFAQYF. The DNA of the CDR3 is TGCAGCCCAGGTCTATTCGCGCAGTATTTT.

The chain has TRBV6-5 and TRBJ1-1; 9 positions agree with TRBD1. The CDR3 spans 16 residues. The V gene's germline CDR1 is MNHEY and CDR2 SVGAGI. Trimming at V came to 2 bases and at J to 3 bases, leaving 7 bases not matched to a gene. The CDR3 loop is CASSYNRDRVYTEAFF. The DNA of the CDR3 is TGTGCCAGCAGTTACAACCGGGACAGGGTGTACACTGAAGCTTTCTTT.